Following are 23 T cell receptor beta chains from one sample sequenced in a study of response to subunit inactivated influenza vaccine. From the RT-PCR reads, TCRdb called clonotypes with MiXCR, one entry per CDR3 protein. The data hold 560,000 or so distinct CDR3 sequences, with approximately 7.7% observed a single time. The sequencing here drew on PBMCs from blood, taken roughly 24 months after vaccination. All receptors come from a man between 50 and 75 years old who received an inactivated influenza vaccine.

The chain uses TRBV6-1 and TRBJ1-1; D is undetermined. The V end was cut by 5 bases, the J end by 4 bases, with 14 bases between. Germline loops: CDR1 MNHNS, CDR2 SASEGT. This CDR3 comprises 14 residues. The CDR3 region is CASSRDGIFTEAFF. CDR3 DNA: TGTGCCAGCAGTCGCGACGGCATCTTCACTGAAGCTTTCTTT.

The V call is TRBV6-1, the J call TRBJ2-7, with 10 bases fitting TRBD1. The junction had 12 bases not matched to a gene; V was cut back by 6 bases and J by 7 bases. The CDR3 runs to 15 residues. The germline CDR1 and CDR2 sequences are MNHNS and SASEGT. As DNA, the CDR3 is TGTGCCAGCAGGCAACCGGGACAGGGGTTGGAGGAGCAGTACTTC. This codes for CASRQPGQGLEEQYF.

CDR3 coding DNA: TGTGCCAGCTCACCCATGACTAGCGGGGTCCAAGAGACCCAGTACTTC. This encodes CASSPMTSGVQETQYF. The chain combines TRBV18 with TRBJ2-5, with 11 nucleotides matching TRBD2. The CDR3 sequence is 16 residues long. The germline CDR1 and CDR2 sequences are KGHSH and LQKENI. Trimming took 3 bases from V and 1 from J; bases not matched to a gene: 4.

The chain links TRBV5-8 to TRBJ2-1; 8 nucleotides match TRBD1. Germline loops: CDR1 SGHTS, CDR2 YDEGEE. This CDR3 region has 18 residues. The V and J ends lost 0 bases and 8 bases, in that order; junction bases with no gene match: 16. CDR3 sequence: CASSLEPPAGTGPHEQFF. CDR3 coding DNA: TGTGCCAGCAGCTTGGAGCCACCGGCGGGGACAGGCCCCCATGAGCAGTTCTTC.

This clonotype was seen at least ten times. The rearrangement links TRBV5-6 to TRBJ2-7; 7 nucleotides match TRBD1. Trimming cost V 0 bases and J 3 bases; bases outside gene matches: 12. This CDR3 is 17 amino acids long. In germline, CDR1 is SGHDT, CDR2 YYEEEE. The DNA of the CDR3 is TGTGCCAGCAGCTTGGGGCCCGAGACAGGGTTGCACTACGAGCAGTACTTC. It translates to CASSLGPETGLHYEQYF.

The sample holds a few counts of this clonotype. The rearrangement uses TRBV24-1 and TRBJ2-5, with D possibly being TRBD2 (7 bases). The CDR3 runs to 17 residues. Per germline, CDR1 KGHDR and CDR2 SFDVKD. V lost 0 bases and J 3 bases, leaving 16 bases between the germline ends. The CDR3 reads CATSDLSGGNKKETQYF. CDR3 coding DNA: TGTGCCACCAGTGATTTGTCGGGGGGCAACAAAAAAGAGACCCAGTACTTC.

This clonotype showed up many times. The V and J genes are TRBV20-1 and TRBJ1-1; D unclear. Trimming pared 3 bases from V and 1 base from J, leaving 9 bases between. CDR3 size: 13 residues. CDR1 is DFQATT, CDR2 SNEGSKA, per germline (reference sequence). CDR3 amino acids: CSASRNWNTEAFF. CDR3 DNA sequence: TGCAGTGCTAGTCGTAACTGGAACACTGAAGCTTTCTTT.

This clonotype occurred a few times. The chain employs TRBV7-8 and TRBJ2-3, with D unresolved. V was pared by 5 bases and J by 3 bases, with 9 bases between. This CDR3 comprises 13 residues. CDR1 is SGHVS, CDR2 FQNEAQ, per germline. CDR3 DNA: TGTGCCAGCAGCACCGCTAGGACAGATACGCAGTATTTT. Protein: CASSTARTDTQYF.

The chain joins TRBV7-2 to TRBJ2-1; D is tentatively TRBD1 or TRBD2 (5 bases each). The V gene lost 2 bases and the J gene lost 8 bases, with 10 bases spanning the gap. This CDR3 region has 13 residues. The germline V gene has CDR1 SGHTA and CDR2 FQGNSA. CDR3 region: CASSLRRGDEQFF. CDR3 DNA: TGTGCCAGCAGCTTACGCCGGGGCGATGAGCAGTTCTTC.

The chain employs TRBV7-2 and TRBJ2-2; 8 bases are shared with TRBD2. The trim removed 0 bases at V and 6 bases at J, leaving 6 bases unmatched. Germline assignment: CDR1 SGHTA and CDR2 FQGNSA. The CDR3 is made up of 16 amino acids. CDR3: CASSLALVAGSGELFF. For the CDR3, the DNA is TGTGCCAGCAGCTTAGCGCTGGTAGCGGGGTCCGGGGAGCTGTTTTTT.

This clonotype was recorded at least ten times. This chain uses TRBV28 with TRBJ2-7; TRBD1 is a possible D gene (5 bases). The CDR3 is 13 amino acids. CDR1 and CDR2 (germline): MDHEN, SYDVKM. Trimming removed 2 bases at V and 3 bases at J, with 8 bases between. The CDR3 spells CASSLQGFYEQYF. In DNA form, the CDR3 reads TGTGCCAGCAGTTTACAGGGATTCTACGAGCAGTACTTC.

This clonotype was counted many times. J is TRBJ1-5 and V is TRBV5-5; 7 bases align to TRBD1. The trim removed 3 bases at V and 3 bases at J, leaving 9 bases unmatched. The CDR3 runs 16 residues. Germline loops: CDR1 SGHKS, CDR2 YYEKEE (reference sequence). The CDR3 region is CASSSNDRVVNQPQHF. The CDR3 nucleotides read TGTGCCAGCAGCTCGAACGACAGGGTTGTCAATCAGCCCCAGCATTTT.

This clonotype was observed at least ten times. The CDR3, as DNA: TGTGCCAGCAGTTTTCGGCTAGCGGGGGGAAATGAGCAGTTCTTC. Protein product: CASSFRLAGGNEQFF. V gene TRBV12-3 or TRBV12-4 combines with J gene TRBJ2-1, with 11 bases identical to TRBD2. J gave up 7 bases and V 3 bases, and 5 bases lay outside the gene matches. There are 15 residues in the CDR3.

This clonotype came up many times. In nucleotides, the CDR3 is TGCAGTGCGGAAAACGGGACAACGGGCGGCTACACCTTC. Protein: CSAENGTTGGYTF. The chain joins TRBV20-1 to TRBJ1-2, with a weak D call TRBD1 (6 bases). V was pared by 6 bases and J by 8 bases, with 19 bases between. Per germline, CDR1 DFQATT and CDR2 SNEGSKA (reference sequence). The CDR3 sequence is 13 residues long.

The chain employs TRBV15 and TRBJ2-4, with 7 nucleotides matching TRBD1. Trimming at V came to 0 bases and at J to 0 bases, leaving 14 bases not matched to a gene. Germline loops: CDR1 LNHNV, CDR2 YYDKDF (reference sequence). The CDR3 runs 20 residues. The CDR3 bases are TGTGCCACCAGCAGAGACCCCCCCGGGACAGATATCCTAGCCAAAAACATTCAGTACTTC. This encodes CATSRDPPGTDILAKNIQYF.

A few counts support this clonotype. This chain connects TRBV20-1 to TRBJ2-3; D is perhaps TRBD2 (5 bases). The CDR3 is 13 amino acids. CDR1 DFQATT and CDR2 SNEGSKA come from the germline V gene (reference sequence). V was trimmed by 6 bases and J by 1 base, leaving 11 bases between them. CDR3 nucleotides: TGCAGTGCCGAGGGAAGGGGCACAGATACGCAGTATTTT. Translating it yields CSAEGRGTDTQYF.

This sequence joins TRBV29-1 and TRBJ1-2, with D unresolved. In germline, CDR1 is SQVTM, CDR2 ANQGSEA. V gave up 4 bases and J gave up 4 bases, with 7 bases separating them. The CDR3 is 11 residues long. The CDR3 DNA reads as TGCAGCGTTGCAAAGGGCTATGGCTACACCTTC. This sequence encodes CSVAKGYGYTF.

In its sample, this clonotype was seen once. The chain joins TRBV7-2 to TRBJ1-6; D is unresolved. With 5 bases removed from V and 9 bases from J, the gap between germline ends came to 11 bases. The CDR3 has 13 residues. Germline V gives CDR1 SGHTA, CDR2 FQGNSA. This CDR3 reads CASSLTLGSPLHF. DNA for the CDR3: TGTGCCAGCAGCCTTACATTGGGTTCACCCCTCCACTTT.

This clonotype was picked up a small number of times. V gene TRBV20-1 combines with J gene TRBJ2-4, with D tentatively TRBD1 or TRBD2 (5 bases each). Germline V lookup: CDR1 DFQATT, CDR2 SNEGSKA (reference sequence). Trimming stripped 6 bases from V and 7 bases from J, with 19 bases between. CDR3 length: 14 amino acids. Here the CDR3 DNA reads TGCAGTGCGTTCGGGACGCCCGCAGGGAACATTCAGTACTTC. Translation: CSAFGTPAGNIQYF.

The chain recombines TRBV7-2 with TRBJ2-3; TRBD2 aligns across 7 bases. Unmatched junction bases numbered 6, after V lost 0 bases and J lost 0 bases. The CDR3 spans 17 residues. The germline V gene encodes CDR1 SGHTA and CDR2 FQGNSA. The CDR3 nucleotides are TGTGCCAGCAGCTTAGCGATGGCGGGAGTTAGCACAGATACGCAGTATTTT. Translating it yields CASSLAMAGVSTDTQYF.

The CDR3: CASSLSGGAQTQYF. The CDR3 DNA follows: TGTGCCAGCAGCTTAAGCGGGGGGGCCCAGACCCAGTACTTC. The chain recombines TRBV7-2 with TRBJ2-5; the match to TRBD2 covers 10 bases. The CDR3 runs 14 residues. J lost 6 bases, V lost 2 bases, and 3 bases had no gene match. CDR1 and CDR2 from the germline V gene are SGHTA and FQGNSA.

In its sample, this clonotype was seen a few times. J is TRBJ2-7 and V is TRBV12-3 or TRBV12-4; D tentatively fits TRBD1 or TRBD2 (6 bases each). Between the trimmed V and J ends, which lost 6 bases and 1 base, there was a span of 10 bases. CDR3 length equals 13 residues. CDR3 DNA sequence: TGTGCCAGCAGGGAGGGACATTCCTACGAGCAGTACTTC. As protein: CASREGHSYEQYF.

The sample holds a few counts of this clonotype. This rearrangement joins TRBV9 to TRBJ2-1, with 8 nucleotides matching TRBD2. The V gene end was trimmed by 0 bases and the J gene end by 5 bases; junction bases not matched to a gene: 10. In germline, CDR1 is SGDLS, CDR2 YYNGEE. The CDR3 extends over 17 amino acids. The CDR3, as DNA: TGTGCCAGCAGCGTAGGAACCTTAAGCGGGAGAGACAATGAGCAGTTCTTC. This sequence encodes CASSVGTLSGRDNEQFF.